A selection of T cell receptor beta chains follows, all from one sample in a study of shared clonotypes between healthy human individuals. Method: immunoSEQ multiplex PCR; TCRdb's copy keeps in-frame clones and lacks some. This sample has about 110,000 clones; roughly 70% occur once, and the top ten carry approximately 25%. The sample taken for sequencing was memory CD8+ T cells sorted from blood. Every receptor here comes from a woman in her 30s in good health. Both conserved end residues are part of each CDR3. D genes are given only for firm matches. Expanded clones are given a class, and other clones once, few, many or no size at all.

TRBJ2-7 | . | 13 | TRBV7-5 | . | TGTGTCAGAAGCTTAGGATCCTGCTACGAGCAGTACTTC | CVRSLGSCYEQYF
TRBJ2-5 | . | 15 | TRBV7-8 | . | TGTGCCAGCAGCCGACTAGAACGTGGCCAAGAGACCCAGTACTTC | CASSRLERGQETQYF
TRBJ2-1 | . | 14 | TRBV4-1 | once | TGCGCCAGCAGTCCACTCGTAGGGTCGTCTGAGCAGTTCTTC | CASSPLVGSSEQFF
TRBJ1-2 | . | 13 | TRBV5-4 | . | TGTGCCAGCAGTCAGAGCGAGTACTATGGCTACACCTTC | CASSQSEYYGYTF
TRBJ2-5 | TRBD2 | 14 | TRBV2 | . | TGTGCCAGCAGTGACCCGGGAGGAGGCGAGACCCAGTACTTC | CASSDPGGGETQYF
TRBJ2-1 | TRBD1 | 14 | TRBV29-1 | . | TGCAGCGTTGAAGAAGGGACAGGGTGGAATGAGCAGTTCTTC | CSVEEGTGWNEQFF
TRBJ2-6 | . | 15 | TRBV6-4 | . | TGTGCCAGCAGTCCCGATGTCTCTGGGGCCAACGTCCTGACTTTC | CASSPDVSGANVLTF
TRBJ1-2 | . | 13 | TRBV19 | many | TGTGCCAGTACCCAGACAGGTATATATGGCTACACCTTC | CASTQTGIYGYTF
TRBJ1-5 | . | 17 | TRBV28 | . | TGTGCCAGCAGTTCTAGGTACCACCACCCGGCAATGCAGCCCCAGCATTTT | CASSSRYHHPAMQPQHF
TRBJ1-4 | . | 15 | TRBV29-1 | many | TGCAGCGTCTGGATGTGGGACGGAAAAAATGAAAAACTGTTTTTT | CSVWMWDGKNEKLFF
TRBJ2-3 | TRBD1 | 14 | TRBV5-1 | . | TGCGCCAGCAGGGTCAGGGGGCGCACAGATACGCAGTATTTT | CASRVRGRTDTQYF
TRBJ1-1 | TRBD1 | 14 | TRBV11-3 | few | TGTGCCAGCAGCTGGGGACAGACGTATCCTGAAGCTTTCTTT | CASSWGQTYPEAFF
TRBJ2-1 | TRBD2 | 15 | TRBV5-1 | . | TGCGCCAGCAGCCTTAGTAGCGGGGGCTACAATGAGCAGTTCTTC | CASSLSSGGYNEQFF
TRBJ2-7 | . | 13 | TRBV6-1 | many | TGTGCCAGCAGTGAAGCGGCCCAGTACGAGCAGTACTTC | CASSEAAQYEQYF
TRBJ2-7 | . | 13 | TRBV29-1 | . | TGCAGCGTTGTGGACAGTATATCATACGAGCAGTACTTC | CSVVDSISYEQYF
TRBJ2-3 | . | 12 | TRBV7-2 | few | TGTGCCAGCAGCTTTTTCACAGATACGCAGTATTTT | CASSFFTDTQYF
TRBJ2-2 | . | 15 | TRBV5-1 | . | TGCGCCAGCAGCTTGCACAGTACGAACACCGGGGAGCTGTTTTTT | CASSLHSTNTGELFF
TRBJ2-7 | . | 15 | TRBV19 | . | TGTGCCAGTAGTACCGAGGGGGGGCAGATCTACGAGCAGTACTTC | CASSTEGGQIYEQYF
TRBJ1-2 | . | 13 | TRBV28 | . | TGTGCCAGCAGTTTATCACAGGAAGGGAGCTACACCTTC | CASSLSQEGSYTF
TRBJ2-7 | . | 15 | TRBV5-6 | once | TGTGCCAGCAGCTTGTTTAGGGATCTCGCCTACGAGCAGTACTTC | CASSLFRDLAYEQYF
TRBJ2-7 | TRBD2 | 16 | TRBV14 | few | TGTGCCAGCAGCCAAGATCTGGGACTAGCGGCGTACGAGCAGTACTTC | CASSQDLGLAAYEQYF
TRBJ1-2 | . | 14 | TRBV6-6 | many | TGTGCCAGCAGTCTCCAGGGAGGGGCTGATGGCTACACCTTC | CASSLQGGADGYTF
TRBJ1-2 | . | 15 | TRBV9 | . | TGTGCCAGCAGCGCAGGCCGAACGGGGGCATATGGCTACACCTTC | CASSAGRTGAYGYTF
TRBJ2-1 | . | 13 | TRBV7-8 | . | TGTGCCAGCACGGGGAATACCTACAATGAGCAGTTCTTC | CASTGNTYNEQFF